Below are 2 T cell receptor beta chains sequenced from a single sample in a study of blood T cells in healthy people across ages. For the second PCR, which ran for about 6 to 12 cycles, a sample-barcoded 5' primer and a J-beta primer mix were used. TCRdb used MiXCR to reprocess the 5' RACE reads, holding one entry per CDR3 protein. The sample records about 650,000 distinct CDR3 sequences, about 30% being singletons. The sequenced sample was blood. These receptors originate from a woman aged 80 or over in good health.

V is TRBV20-1 and J is TRBJ2-1, with D unclear. The CDR3 is made up of 12 amino acids. CDR1 and CDR2 from the germline V gene are DFQATT and SNEGSKA (reference sequence). Trimming cost V 0 bases and J 10 bases, with 10 bases left between them. The CDR3 reads CSAREGDTEQFF. The CDR3 DNA sequence: TGCAGTGCTAGAGAGGGTGACACGGAGCAGTTCTTC.

The genes are TRBV7-9 and TRBJ1-2; D call uncertain. Trimming removed 5 bases from V and 5 bases from J, with 12 bases in between. This CDR3 spans 13 amino acids. The germline gives CDR1 SEHNR, CDR2 FQNEAQ (reference sequence). The CDR3 DNA is TGTGCCAGCAGCCTACAGCGATCTTATGGCTACACCTTC. This sequence encodes CASSLQRSYGYTF.